This T cell receptor beta chain is drawn from a study of shared clonotypes between healthy human individuals. Study-wide context: The study used three CD4 naive, three CD4 memory, two CD8 naive and one CD8 memory plate per donor.

Produced via immunoSEQ multiplex PCR; TCRdb's table is partial and in-frame only. This sample has over 1.5 million clones, with 95% to 99% found just once. The CDR3 totals 14 residues. The V gene lost 11 bases and the J gene lost 0 bases, with 15 bases spanning the gap. The V gene's germline CDR1 is MNHEY and CDR2 SMNVEV (reference sequence). The specimen sequenced was naive CD4+ T cells sorted from blood. Documented subset: CD45RA+ positively selected. The V and J genes are TRBV27 and TRBJ2-3; D may be TRBD1 or TRBD2 (5 bases each). This sequence originates from a man aged 25-40 years in good health. This CDR3 is CASSIAGSTDTQYF. For the CDR3, the DNA is TGTGCCTCTAGCATCGCAGGGAGCACAGATACGCAGTATTTT.